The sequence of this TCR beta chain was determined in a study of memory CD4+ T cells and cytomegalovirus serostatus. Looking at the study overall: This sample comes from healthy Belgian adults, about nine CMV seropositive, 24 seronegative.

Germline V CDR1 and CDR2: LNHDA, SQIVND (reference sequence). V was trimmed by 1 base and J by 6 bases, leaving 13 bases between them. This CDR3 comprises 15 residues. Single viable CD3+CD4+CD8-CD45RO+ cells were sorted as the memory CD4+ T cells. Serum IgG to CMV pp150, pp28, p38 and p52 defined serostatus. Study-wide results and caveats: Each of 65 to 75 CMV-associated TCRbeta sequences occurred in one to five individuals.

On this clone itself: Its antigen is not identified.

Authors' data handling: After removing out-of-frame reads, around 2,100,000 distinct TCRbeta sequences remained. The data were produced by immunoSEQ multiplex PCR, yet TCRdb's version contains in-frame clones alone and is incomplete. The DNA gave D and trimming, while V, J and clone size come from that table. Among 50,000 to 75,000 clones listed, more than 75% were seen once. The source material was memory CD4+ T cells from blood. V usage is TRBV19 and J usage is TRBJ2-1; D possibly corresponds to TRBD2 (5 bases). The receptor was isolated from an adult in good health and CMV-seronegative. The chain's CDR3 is CASSIVGRGGNEQFF. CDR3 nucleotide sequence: TGTGCCAGTAGTATAGTAGGGAGAGGAGGCAATGAGCAGTTCTTC.